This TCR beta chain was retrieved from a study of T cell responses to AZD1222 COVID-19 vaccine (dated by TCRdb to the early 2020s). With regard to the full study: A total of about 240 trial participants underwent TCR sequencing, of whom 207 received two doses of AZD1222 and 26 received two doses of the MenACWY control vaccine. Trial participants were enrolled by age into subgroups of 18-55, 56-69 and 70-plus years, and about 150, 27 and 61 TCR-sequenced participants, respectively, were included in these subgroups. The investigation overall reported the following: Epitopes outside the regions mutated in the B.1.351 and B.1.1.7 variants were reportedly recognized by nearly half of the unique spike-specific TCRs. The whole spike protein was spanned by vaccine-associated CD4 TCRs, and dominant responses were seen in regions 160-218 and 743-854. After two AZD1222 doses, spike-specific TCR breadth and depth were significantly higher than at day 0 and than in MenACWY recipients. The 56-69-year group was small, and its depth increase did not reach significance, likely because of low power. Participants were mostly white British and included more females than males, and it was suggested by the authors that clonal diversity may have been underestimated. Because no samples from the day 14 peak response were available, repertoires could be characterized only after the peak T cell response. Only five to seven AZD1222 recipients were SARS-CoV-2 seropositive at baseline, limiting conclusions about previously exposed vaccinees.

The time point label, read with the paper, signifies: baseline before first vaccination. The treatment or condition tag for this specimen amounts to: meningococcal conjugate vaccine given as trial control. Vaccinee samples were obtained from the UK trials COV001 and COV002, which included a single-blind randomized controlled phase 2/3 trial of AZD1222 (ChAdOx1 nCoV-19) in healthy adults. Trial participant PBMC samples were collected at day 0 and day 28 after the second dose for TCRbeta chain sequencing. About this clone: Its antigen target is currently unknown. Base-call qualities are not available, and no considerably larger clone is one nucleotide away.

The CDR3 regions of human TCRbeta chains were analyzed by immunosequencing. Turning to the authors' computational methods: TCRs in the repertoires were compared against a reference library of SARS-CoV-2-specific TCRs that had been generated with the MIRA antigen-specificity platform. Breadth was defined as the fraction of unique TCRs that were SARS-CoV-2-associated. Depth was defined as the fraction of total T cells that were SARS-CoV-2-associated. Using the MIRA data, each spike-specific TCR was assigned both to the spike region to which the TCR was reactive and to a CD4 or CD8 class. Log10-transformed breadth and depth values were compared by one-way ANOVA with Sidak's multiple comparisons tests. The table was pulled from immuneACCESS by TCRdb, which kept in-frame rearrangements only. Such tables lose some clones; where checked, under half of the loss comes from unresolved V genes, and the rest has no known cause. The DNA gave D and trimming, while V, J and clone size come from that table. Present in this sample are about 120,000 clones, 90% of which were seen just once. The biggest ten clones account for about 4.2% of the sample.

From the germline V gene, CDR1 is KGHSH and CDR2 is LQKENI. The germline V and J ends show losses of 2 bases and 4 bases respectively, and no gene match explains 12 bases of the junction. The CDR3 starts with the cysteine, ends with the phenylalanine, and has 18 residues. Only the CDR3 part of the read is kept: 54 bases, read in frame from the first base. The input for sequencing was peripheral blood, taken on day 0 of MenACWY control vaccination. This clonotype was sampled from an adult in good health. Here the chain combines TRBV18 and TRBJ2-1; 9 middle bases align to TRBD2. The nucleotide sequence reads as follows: TGTGCCAGCTCACCAATTGCTCTTGGCGGGAGGGAGTACAATGAGCAGTTCTTC. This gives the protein CASSPIALGGREYNEQFF.